Included here is one T cell receptor beta chain sequence, with context. Its antigen is unknown. This sample is part of a study of blood T cells in healthy people across ages. General study findings and limits: Long-lived and aged donors differed, with more naive CD4+ cells and higher diversity in the long-lived.

Germline V gives CDR1 SNHLY, CDR2 FYNNEI. Trimming stripped 1 base from V and 4 bases from J, with 8 bases between. The CDR3 covers 13 residues. The authors ran a second PCR of about 7 to 11 cycles using a sample-barcoded 5' primer and a J-beta primer mix. Samples each returned at least 3 million CDR3-containing paired-end reads. TCRdb re-called the 5' RACE reads with MiXCR, one entry per CDR3 protein. The top ten clones hold approximately 19% of a sample with more than 800,000 distinct CDR3 sequences, roughly 45% of them seen once. The donors, aged about 6 to 95, were healthy Caucasians from Russia. Sequenced sample: blood. The chain couples TRBV2 to TRBJ2-7; no clear D. The receptor's source is a woman aged 55-69 years in good health. The DNA of the CDR3 is TGTGCCAGCAGTGAAGATCTAGTGTACGAGCAGTACTTC. Encoded protein: CASSEDLVYEQYF.